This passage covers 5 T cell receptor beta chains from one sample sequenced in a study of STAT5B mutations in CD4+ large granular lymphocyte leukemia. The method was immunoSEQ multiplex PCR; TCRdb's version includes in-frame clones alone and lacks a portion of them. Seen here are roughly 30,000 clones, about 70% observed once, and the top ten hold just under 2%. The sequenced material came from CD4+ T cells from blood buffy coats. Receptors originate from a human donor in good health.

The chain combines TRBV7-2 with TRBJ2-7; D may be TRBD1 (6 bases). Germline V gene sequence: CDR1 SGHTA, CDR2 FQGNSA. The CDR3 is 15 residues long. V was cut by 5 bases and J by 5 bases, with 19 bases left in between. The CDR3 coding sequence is TGTGCCAGCAGCCCGAATCACAGGGAATGGGACGAGCAGTACTTC. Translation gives CASSPNHREWDEQYF.

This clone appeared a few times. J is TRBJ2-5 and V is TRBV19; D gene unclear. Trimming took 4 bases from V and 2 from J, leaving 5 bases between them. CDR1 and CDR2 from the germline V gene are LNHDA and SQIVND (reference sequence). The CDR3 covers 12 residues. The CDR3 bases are TGTGCCAGTAGTAGGTATCAAGAGACCCAGTACTTC. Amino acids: CASSRYQETQYF.

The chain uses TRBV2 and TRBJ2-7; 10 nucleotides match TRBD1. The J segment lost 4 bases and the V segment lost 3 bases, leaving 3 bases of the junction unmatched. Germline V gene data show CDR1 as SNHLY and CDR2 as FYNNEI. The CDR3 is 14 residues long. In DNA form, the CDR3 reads TGTGCCAGCAGTGAGACAGGGGGCTTGTACGAGCAGTACTTC. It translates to CASSETGGLYEQYF.

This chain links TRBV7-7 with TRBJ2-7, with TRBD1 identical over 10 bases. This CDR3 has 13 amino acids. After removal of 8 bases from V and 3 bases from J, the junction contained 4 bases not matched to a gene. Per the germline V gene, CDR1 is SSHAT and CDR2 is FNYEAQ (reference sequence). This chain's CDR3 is CASARDRGYEQYF. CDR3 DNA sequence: TGTGCCAGCGCCAGGGACAGGGGCTACGAGCAGTACTTC.

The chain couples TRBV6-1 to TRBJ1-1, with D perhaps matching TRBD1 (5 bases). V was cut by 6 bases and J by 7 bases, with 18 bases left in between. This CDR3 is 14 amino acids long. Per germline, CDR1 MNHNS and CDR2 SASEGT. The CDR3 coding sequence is TGTGCCAGCAGCAAGGGAAATCGGGACGGTGAAGCTTTCTTT. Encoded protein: CASSKGNRDGEAFF.